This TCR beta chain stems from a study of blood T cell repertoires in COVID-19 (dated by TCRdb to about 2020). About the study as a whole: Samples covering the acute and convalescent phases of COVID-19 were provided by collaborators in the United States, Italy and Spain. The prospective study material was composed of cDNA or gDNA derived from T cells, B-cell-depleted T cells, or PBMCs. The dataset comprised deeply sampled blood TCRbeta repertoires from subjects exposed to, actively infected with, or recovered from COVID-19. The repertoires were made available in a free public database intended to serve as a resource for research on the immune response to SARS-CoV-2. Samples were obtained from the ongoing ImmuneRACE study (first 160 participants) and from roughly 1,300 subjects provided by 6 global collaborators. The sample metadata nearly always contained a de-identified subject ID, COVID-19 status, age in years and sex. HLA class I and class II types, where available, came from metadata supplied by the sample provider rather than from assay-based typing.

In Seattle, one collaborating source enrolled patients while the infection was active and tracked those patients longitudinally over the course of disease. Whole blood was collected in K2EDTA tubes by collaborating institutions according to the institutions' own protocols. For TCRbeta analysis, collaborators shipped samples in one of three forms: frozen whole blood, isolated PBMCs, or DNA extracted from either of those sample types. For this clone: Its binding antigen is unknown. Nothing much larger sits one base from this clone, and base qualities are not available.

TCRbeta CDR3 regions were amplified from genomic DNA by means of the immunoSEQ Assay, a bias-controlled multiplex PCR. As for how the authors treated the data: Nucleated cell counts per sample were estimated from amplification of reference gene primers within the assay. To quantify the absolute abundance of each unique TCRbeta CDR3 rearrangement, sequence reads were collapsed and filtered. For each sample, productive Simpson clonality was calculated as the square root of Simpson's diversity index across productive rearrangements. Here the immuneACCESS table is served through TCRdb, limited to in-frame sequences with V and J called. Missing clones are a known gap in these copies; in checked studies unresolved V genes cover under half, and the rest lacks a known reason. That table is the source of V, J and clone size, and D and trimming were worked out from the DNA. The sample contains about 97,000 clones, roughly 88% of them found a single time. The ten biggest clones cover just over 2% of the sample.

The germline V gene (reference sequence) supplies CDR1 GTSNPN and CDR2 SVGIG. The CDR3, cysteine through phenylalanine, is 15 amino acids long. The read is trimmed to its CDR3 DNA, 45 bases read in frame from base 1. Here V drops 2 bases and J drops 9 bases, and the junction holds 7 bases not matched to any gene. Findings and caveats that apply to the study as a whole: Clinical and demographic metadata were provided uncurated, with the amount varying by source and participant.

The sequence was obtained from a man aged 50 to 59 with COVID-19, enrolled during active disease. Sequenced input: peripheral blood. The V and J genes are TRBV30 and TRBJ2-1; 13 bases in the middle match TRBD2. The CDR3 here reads CAWSPRTSGGGEQFF. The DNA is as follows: TGTGCCTGGAGTCCGCGGACTAGCGGGGGAGGTGAGCAGTTCTTC.